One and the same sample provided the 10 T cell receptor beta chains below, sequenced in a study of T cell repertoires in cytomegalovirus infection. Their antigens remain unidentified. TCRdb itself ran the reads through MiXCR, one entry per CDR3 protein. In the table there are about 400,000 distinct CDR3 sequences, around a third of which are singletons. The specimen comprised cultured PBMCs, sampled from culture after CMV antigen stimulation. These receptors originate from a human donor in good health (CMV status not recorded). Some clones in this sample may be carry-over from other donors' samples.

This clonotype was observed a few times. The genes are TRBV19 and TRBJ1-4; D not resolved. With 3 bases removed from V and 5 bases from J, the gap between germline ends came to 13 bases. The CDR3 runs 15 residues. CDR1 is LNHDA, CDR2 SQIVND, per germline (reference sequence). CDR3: CASSMSPVMNEKLFF. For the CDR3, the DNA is TGTGCCAGTAGTATGTCCCCAGTGATGAATGAAAAACTGTTTTTT.

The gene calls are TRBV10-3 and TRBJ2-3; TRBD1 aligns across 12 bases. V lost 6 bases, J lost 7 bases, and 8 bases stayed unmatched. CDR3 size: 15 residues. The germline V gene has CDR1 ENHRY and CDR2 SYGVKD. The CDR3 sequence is CAISDRDRGLNTQYF. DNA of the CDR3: TGTGCCATCAGCGACCGGGACAGGGGGCTTAATACGCAGTATTTT.

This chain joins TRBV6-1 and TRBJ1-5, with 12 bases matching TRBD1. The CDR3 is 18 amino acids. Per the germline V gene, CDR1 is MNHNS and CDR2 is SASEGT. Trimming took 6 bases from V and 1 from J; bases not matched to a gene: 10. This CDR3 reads CASSLSGTGGLSNQPQHF. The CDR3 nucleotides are TGTGCCAGCAGCCTATCAGGGACAGGGGGCTTGAGCAATCAGCCCCAGCATTTT.

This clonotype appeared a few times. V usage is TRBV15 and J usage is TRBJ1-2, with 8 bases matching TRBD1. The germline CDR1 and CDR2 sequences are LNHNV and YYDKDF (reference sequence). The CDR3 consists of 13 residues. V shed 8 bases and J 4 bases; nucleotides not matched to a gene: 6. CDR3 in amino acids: CATHGQGGYGYTF. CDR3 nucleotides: TGTGCCACCCACGGACAGGGTGGCTATGGCTACACCTTC.

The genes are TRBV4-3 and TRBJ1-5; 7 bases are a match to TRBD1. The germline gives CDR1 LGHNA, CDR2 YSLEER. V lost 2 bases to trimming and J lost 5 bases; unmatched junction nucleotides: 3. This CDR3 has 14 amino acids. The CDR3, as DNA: TGCGCCAGCAGCCAAAGGACAGGTTATCAGCCCCAGCATTTT. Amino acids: CASSQRTGYQPQHF.

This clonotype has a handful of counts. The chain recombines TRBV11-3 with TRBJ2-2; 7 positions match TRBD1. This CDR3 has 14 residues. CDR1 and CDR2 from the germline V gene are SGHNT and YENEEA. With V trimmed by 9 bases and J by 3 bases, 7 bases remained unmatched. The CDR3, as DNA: TGTGCCAGTTCAGACAGGGAAGACACCGGGGAGCTGTTTTTT. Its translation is CASSDREDTGELFF.

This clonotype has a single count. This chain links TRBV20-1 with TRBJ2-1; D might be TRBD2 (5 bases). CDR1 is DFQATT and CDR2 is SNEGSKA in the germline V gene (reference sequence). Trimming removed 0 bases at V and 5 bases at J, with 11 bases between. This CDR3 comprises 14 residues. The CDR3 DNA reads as TGCAGTGCTAGAGAACGGAGACTAAACAATGAGCAGTTCTTC. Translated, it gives CSARERRLNNEQFF.

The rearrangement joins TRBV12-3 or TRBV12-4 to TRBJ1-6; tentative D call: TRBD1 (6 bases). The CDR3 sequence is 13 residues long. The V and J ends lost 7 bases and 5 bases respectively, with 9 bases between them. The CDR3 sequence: CASTRTDNSPLHF. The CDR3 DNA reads TGTGCCAGCACCCGGACAGATAATTCACCCCTCCACTTT.

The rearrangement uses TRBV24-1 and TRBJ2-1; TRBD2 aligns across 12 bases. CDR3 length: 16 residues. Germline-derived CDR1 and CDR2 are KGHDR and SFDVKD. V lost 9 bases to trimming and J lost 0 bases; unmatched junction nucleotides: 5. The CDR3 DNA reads TGTGCCACCCAGACTAGCGGGAGCCTCTCCTACAATGAGCAGTTCTTC. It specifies CATQTSGSLSYNEQFF.

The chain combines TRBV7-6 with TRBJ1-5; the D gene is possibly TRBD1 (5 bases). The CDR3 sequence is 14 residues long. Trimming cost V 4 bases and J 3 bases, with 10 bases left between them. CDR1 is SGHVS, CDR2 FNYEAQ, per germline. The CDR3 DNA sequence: TGTGCCAGCAGCTCGGCAGGGTACAATCAGCCCCAGCATTTT. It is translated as CASSSAGYNQPQHF.